The 30 T cell receptor beta chains below all came from one sample that was sequenced in a study of cytomegalovirus exposure and HLA in healthy donors. Primers included in the PCR were 60 Vbeta and 13 Jbeta primers. Sequencing used immunoSEQ multiplex PCR; TCRdb keeps in-frame clones, though not all of them. The profile shows approximately 120,000 clones, over 60% of them singletons. The sequenced sample consisted of PBMCs. Receptors originate from a female donor in good health and CMV-seronegative.

This chain's CDR3 is CASSLQGPNEQFF. The DNA of the CDR3 is TGCGCCAGCAGCCTGCAGGGGCCCAATGAGCAGTTCTTC. V is TRBV5-1 and J is TRBJ2-1; D is perhaps TRBD1 (6 bases). The ends were cut back, 4 bases at V and 6 bases at J, with 11 bases in the middle. The germline CDR1 and CDR2 sequences are SGHRS and YFSETQ. This CDR3 contains 13 residues.

A single count supports this clone. The genes are TRBV5-1 and TRBJ2-3; 13 bases match TRBD2. Germline V gene sequence: CDR1 SGHRS, CDR2 YFSETQ. This CDR3 spans 16 amino acids. J lost 1 base, V lost 2 bases, and 1 base had no gene match. DNA for the CDR3: TGCGCCAGCAGCTTACTAGCGGGGGGGCGCACAGATACGCAGTATTTT. Its translation: CASSLLAGGRTDTQYF.

A note on this clone: The germline gene is not matched at one end of the junction; a read error may be the cause. CDR3 protein: CASSIDDPRGTDTQYF. CDR3 sequence (DNA): TGTGCCAGTAGTATAGATGATCCGCGAGGCACGGATACGCAGTATTTT. This chain joins TRBV19 and TRBJ2-3; D remains ambiguous. There are 16 residues in the CDR3. Germline assignment: CDR1 LNHDA and CDR2 SQIVND (reference sequence).

The CDR3: CASSQGQALTSQYF. The CDR3 region has the DNA TGTGCCAGCAGCCAAGGACAGGCCCTCACATCGCAGTACTTC. The gene calls are TRBV4-2 and TRBJ2-7; weak D call: TRBD1 (6 bases). The CDR3 is made up of 14 amino acids. Trimming pared 1 base from V and 9 bases from J, leaving 16 bases between. CDR1 and CDR2 from the germline V gene are LGHNA and YNFKEQ.

The chain combines TRBV7-2 with TRBJ2-5; 10 positions match TRBD2. J gave up 3 bases and V 1 base, and 8 bases lay outside the gene matches. There are 17 residues in the CDR3. The germline V gene encodes CDR1 SGHTA and CDR2 FQGNSA. CDR3 DNA: TGTGCCAGCAGCTTAGTGGCTAGCGGGGGTATTAAAGAGACCCAGTACTTC. It yields the protein CASSLVASGGIKETQYF.

The chain employs TRBV7-8 and TRBJ1-2, with 7 positions matching TRBD1. Trimming cost V 5 bases and J 8 bases; bases outside gene matches: 17. From germline, CDR1 is SGHVS and CDR2 FQNEAQ. The CDR3 loop spans 16 amino acids. In DNA, the CDR3 is TGTGCCAGCAGCCCTAGGGGGCAGGGGATTGCGTGGGGCTACACCTTC. As protein: CASSPRGQGIAWGYTF.

The V gene is TRBV4-1, the J gene TRBJ2-1, with D tentatively TRBD2 (6 bases). The germline V gene has CDR1 MGHRA and CDR2 YSYEKL. CDR3 size: 16 residues. V was pared by 2 bases and J by 0 bases, with 11 bases between. The CDR3 region has the DNA TGCGCCAGCAGCCAAATGTCCGGGAGCTCCTACAATGAGCAGTTCTTC. This encodes CASSQMSGSSYNEQFF.

The chain uses TRBV9 and TRBJ1-1; weak D call: TRBD1 (5 bases). The V end lost 0 bases, the J end lost 1 base, and 10 bases lay between the germline ends. This CDR3 is built from 15 residues. CDR1 and CDR2 from the germline V gene are SGDLS and YYNGEE. Here the CDR3 DNA reads TGTGCCAGCAGCGTAGGGTTGGGGGGGAACACTGAAGCTTTCTTT. It codes for CASSVGLGGNTEAFF.

This clone was observed a few times. This chain uses TRBV5-4 with TRBJ2-7; 7 positions match TRBD2. With V trimmed by 0 bases and J by 4 bases, 4 bases remained unmatched. Germline V gene sequence: CDR1 SGHNT, CDR2 YYREEE (reference sequence). The CDR3 has 14 amino acids. CDR3 DNA sequence: TGTGCCAGCAGCTTGGGGACTAGAGGTTACGAGCAGTACTTC. Its translation: CASSLGTRGYEQYF.

The V gene is TRBV6-5, the J gene TRBJ1-1, with a weak D call TRBD1 (5 bases). Germline CDR1 and CDR2: MNHEY and SVGAGI. Trimming stripped 7 bases from V and 1 base from J, with 16 bases between. The CDR3 sequence is 15 residues long. The CDR3 loop reads CASIRATLTNTEAFF. CDR3 nucleotides: TGTGCCAGCATCAGGGCCACCCTTACGAACACTGAAGCTTTCTTT.

This sequence joins TRBV7-9 and TRBJ2-7; no firm D call. Germline values: CDR1 SEHNR, CDR2 FQNEAQ (reference sequence). This CDR3 spans 13 amino acids. Trimming stripped 5 bases from V and 3 bases from J, with 11 bases between. The CDR3 sequence is CASSPPSGYEQYF. CDR3 in DNA: TGTGCCAGCAGCCCGCCCAGTGGCTACGAGCAGTACTTC.

The chain recombines TRBV5-6 with TRBJ2-3; 9 bases fit TRBD1. CDR1 and CDR2 from the germline V gene are SGHDT and YYEEEE. CDR3 length: 18 residues. V gave up 0 bases and J gave up 6 bases; unmatched junction bases: 14. In nucleotides, the CDR3 is TGTGCCAGCAGCTTGGAATTGGGTGCGGGACAGGGTTCCGATACGCAGTATTTT. Translating it yields CASSLELGAGQGSDTQYF.

The chain employs TRBV5-1 and TRBJ2-1, with 7 bases that match TRBD2. Germline V gives CDR1 SGHRS, CDR2 YFSETQ. The CDR3 has 15 amino acids. Trimming cost V 0 bases and J 4 bases; bases outside gene matches: 4. The CDR3 sequence is CASSLVASGYNEQFF. CDR3 nucleotides: TGCGCCAGCAGCTTGGTAGCTAGCGGATACAATGAGCAGTTCTTC.

The chain couples TRBV2 to TRBJ1-5, with D uncertain. In germline, CDR1 is SNHLY, CDR2 FYNNEI. V was clipped by 2 bases and J by 7 bases, with 15 bases between them. The CDR3 covers 15 residues. Here the CDR3 DNA reads TGTGCCAGCAGTGAAAGGCGTGAGTTCGGGCAGCCCCAGCATTTT. It encodes CASSERREFGQPQHF.

The rearrangement links TRBV18 to TRBJ2-5; TRBD2 aligns across 13 bases. V gave up 1 base and J gave up 1 base; unmatched junction bases: 12. This CDR3 contains 20 residues. Germline loops: CDR1 KGHSH, CDR2 LQKENI. The CDR3 here is CASSPLRLAGGLLTQETQYF. The CDR3 bases are TGTGCCAGCTCACCACTGAGACTAGCGGGGGGACTCCTGACCCAAGAGACCCAGTACTTC.

The J gene is TRBJ1-1, the V gene TRBV7-8, with TRBD1 matching 9 bases. The germline gives CDR1 SGHVS, CDR2 FQNEAQ. V gave up 0 bases and J gave up 8 bases; unmatched junction bases: 4. CDR3 length: 14 residues. The CDR3 reads CASSLALTGGEAFF. CDR3 bases: TGTGCCAGCAGCTTAGCGCTGACAGGGGGGGAAGCTTTCTTT.

The chain recombines TRBV11-2 with TRBJ2-3, with 9 bases lining up with TRBD2. V shed 3 bases, J shed 9 bases, and the junction held 10 bases outside the gene matches. Looked up from germline, CDR1 is SGHAT and CDR2 is FQNNGV. This CDR3 is 15 amino acids long. CDR3 residues: CASSFGGGAKTTQYF. The CDR3 nucleotides are TGTGCCAGCAGCTTTGGCGGGGGGGCCAAAACGACGCAGTATTTT.

This chain uses TRBV11-1 with TRBJ1-6; TRBD1 is a possible D gene (5 bases). Trimming took off 1 base at V and 10 bases at J, with 14 bases between the two ends. The CDR3 sequence is 15 residues long. The germline V gene has CDR1 SGHAT and CDR2 FQDESV (reference sequence). CDR3 in amino acids: CASSLVSGSNSPLHF. CDR3 DNA sequence: TGTGCCAGCAGCTTAGTATCAGGGTCGAACTCACCCCTCCACTTT.

The chain recombines TRBV9 with TRBJ1-4; D unresolved. The CDR3 covers 13 residues. V lost 3 bases and J lost 8, with 11 bases in between. Germline loops: CDR1 SGDLS, CDR2 YYNGEE. CDR3 in DNA: TGTGCCAGCAGCGGAGACGGGGTAGAAAAACTGTTTTTT. Protein: CASSGDGVEKLFF.

The genes are TRBV7-2 and TRBJ1-2; D not certain. Germline V CDR1 and CDR2: SGHTA, FQGNSA. This CDR3 spans 15 amino acids. Trimming took 4 bases from V and 0 from J, leaving 12 bases between them. CDR3 in amino acids: CASSSRVGANYGYTF. The CDR3 DNA reads TGTGCCAGCAGCTCCCGAGTTGGAGCTAACTATGGCTACACCTTC.

There are many counts of this clone. This chain's CDR3 is CASGWAGNTEAFF. The CDR3 DNA is TGTGCTAGTGGTTGGGCAGGGAACACTGAAGCTTTCTTT. J is TRBJ1-1 and V is TRBV12-5; D remains unclear. Trimming stripped 4 bases from V and 1 base from J, with 7 bases between. Germline CDR1 LGHNT, CDR2 FRNRAP. This CDR3 has 13 amino acids.

The CDR3 region has the DNA TGTGCCAGCTCACCGAGTCGAGACCCAACGGGGGGCCACACCTTC. Protein product: CASSPSRDPTGGHTF. The rearrangement links TRBV18 to TRBJ1-2, with D possibly being TRBD1 (6 bases). The length of the CDR3 is 15 residues. V was trimmed by 3 bases and J by 12 bases, leaving 23 bases between them. CDR1 is KGHSH, CDR2 LQKENI, per germline.

The CDR3 here is CASSPTATGGCREQYF. The CDR3 DNA sequence: TGCGCCAGCAGCCCCACGGCGACAGGGGGATGTAGGGAGCAGTACTTC. The rearrangement uses TRBV23-1 and TRBJ2-7; TRBD1 aligns across 9 bases. TRBV23-1 is reported as an ORF; its role is uncertain. Germline trimming cut 6 bases from V and 7 bases from J; bases unmatched to any gene: 16. The CDR3 length is 16 residues.

V usage is TRBV5-4 and J usage is TRBJ2-7; 12 positions match TRBD2. The CDR3 loop spans 17 amino acids. CDR1 and CDR2 (germline): SGHNT, YYREEE (reference sequence). Trimming removed 4 bases from V and 7 bases from J; junction bases left unmatched: 15. Written as DNA, the CDR3 is TGTGCCAGCAGCCACACTAAAACTAGCGGGGGGCCCCGGGAGCAGTACTTC. Protein product: CASSHTKTSGGPREQYF.

The chain joins TRBV10-3 to TRBJ2-5; 12 nucleotides align to TRBD2. With 6 bases clipped from V and 5 bases from J, the junction kept 7 bases outside the gene matches. The CDR3 runs to 15 residues. Germline CDR1 and CDR2: ENHRY and SYGVKD. CDR3 region: CAIRTSGGSAETQYF. The CDR3 region has the DNA TGTGCCATCAGGACTAGCGGGGGTTCTGCGGAGACCCAGTACTTC.

The V and J genes are TRBV18 and TRBJ1-6; D is possibly TRBD1 (5 bases). With 0 bases removed from V and 8 bases from J, the gap between germline ends came to 11 bases. This CDR3 is 15 amino acids long. Germline CDR1 is KGHSH and CDR2 is LQKENI. CDR3 nucleotide sequence: TGTGCCAGCTCACCACCGGGGGGGGTAGATTCACCCCTCCACTTT. This encodes CASSPPGGVDSPLHF.

V is TRBV10-2 and J is TRBJ2-7, with D tentatively TRBD2 (5 bases). The germline V gene encodes CDR1 WSHSY and CDR2 SAAADI. V was shortened by 3 bases and J by 5 bases, with 8 bases between the two germline ends. The CDR3 loop spans 12 amino acids. CDR3 amino acids: CASSEYGNEQYF. The CDR3 DNA sequence: TGCGCCAGCAGTGAATACGGGAACGAGCAGTACTTC.

The chain has TRBV19 and TRBJ1-5; 7 bases fit TRBD1. Germline V gene sequence: CDR1 LNHDA, CDR2 SQIVND (reference sequence). J gave up 4 bases and V 8 bases, and 11 bases lay outside the gene matches. The length of the CDR3 is 15 residues. The DNA for the CDR3 is TGTGCCAGTCGAACAGGGGCCGCTTCTAATCAGCCCCAGCATTTT. This translates into CASRTGAASNQPQHF.

The gene calls are TRBV4-3 and TRBJ2-3; 10 positions agree with TRBD2. The CDR3 is 17 amino acids. Germline V gives CDR1 LGHNA, CDR2 YSLEER. V lost 1 base to trimming and J lost 4 bases; unmatched junction nucleotides: 8. As DNA, the CDR3 is TGCGCCAGCAGCCAAGGAATTTCTAGCGGGGGCGCAGATACGCAGTATTTT. It yields the protein CASSQGISSGGADTQYF.

The CDR3 sequence is CASSQDLGNSGNTIYF. The CDR3 DNA reads as TGTGCCAGCAGCCAAGATCTCGGGAACTCTGGAAACACCATATATTTT. J is TRBJ1-3 and V is TRBV4-2; D remains unclear. V lost 0 bases and J 0 bases, leaving 9 bases between the germline ends. The CDR3 consists of 16 residues. Germline V CDR1 and CDR2: LGHNA, YNFKEQ.